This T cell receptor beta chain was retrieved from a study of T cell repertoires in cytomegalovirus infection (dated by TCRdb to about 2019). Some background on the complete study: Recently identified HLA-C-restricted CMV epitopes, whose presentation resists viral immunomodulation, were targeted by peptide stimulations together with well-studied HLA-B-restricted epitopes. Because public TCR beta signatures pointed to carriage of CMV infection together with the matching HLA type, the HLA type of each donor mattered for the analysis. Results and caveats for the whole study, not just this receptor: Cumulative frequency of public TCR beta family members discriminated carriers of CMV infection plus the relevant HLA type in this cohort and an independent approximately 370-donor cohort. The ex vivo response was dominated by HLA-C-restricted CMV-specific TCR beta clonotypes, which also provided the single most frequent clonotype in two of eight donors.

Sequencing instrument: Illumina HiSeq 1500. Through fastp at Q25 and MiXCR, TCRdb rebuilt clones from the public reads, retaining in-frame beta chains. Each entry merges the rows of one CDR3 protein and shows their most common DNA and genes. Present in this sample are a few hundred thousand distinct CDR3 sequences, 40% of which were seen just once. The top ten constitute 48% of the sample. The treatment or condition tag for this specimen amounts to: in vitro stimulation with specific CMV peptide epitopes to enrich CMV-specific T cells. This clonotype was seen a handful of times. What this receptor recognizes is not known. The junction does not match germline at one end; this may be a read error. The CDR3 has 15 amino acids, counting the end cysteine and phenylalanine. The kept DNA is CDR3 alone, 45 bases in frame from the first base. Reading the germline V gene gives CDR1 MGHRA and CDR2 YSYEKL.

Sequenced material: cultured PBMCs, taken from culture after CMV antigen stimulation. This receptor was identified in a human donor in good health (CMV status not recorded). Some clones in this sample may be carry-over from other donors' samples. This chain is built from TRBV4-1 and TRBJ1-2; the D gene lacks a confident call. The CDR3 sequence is CASSQGGSNNYGYTF. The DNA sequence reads TGTGCCAGCAGCCAAGGAGGATCGAACAACTATGGCTACACCTTC.